The clone carrying this TCR beta chain came up many times. Its antigen is currently unknown. CD8+CD57+ cell expansion had been shown by flow cytometry in patients chosen for sequencing. The CDR3 consists of 15 residues. The germline V gene has CDR1 SGHDT and CDR2 YYEEEE. J was trimmed by 0 bases and V by 1 base; bases with no gene match: 1. The data stem from a study of CD8+CD57+ T cells in acquired aplastic anemia. Study summary: Sorting CD4+ and CD8+ cells gave DNA averaging about 2.9 ug. General study points: A significant difference in CD8+ Simpson's diversity between patients and controls was not found.

TCR beta VDJ and CDR3 were profiled, and genomic DNA was the template. TCRdb ran MiXCR on the reads and lists one entry per CDR3 protein. Of 170,000 or so distinct CDR3 sequences listed, about three fifths were seen once; the top ten hold roughly 42%. This receptor was taken from a human donor with aplastic anemia. The sequenced sample was sorted CD4+, CD8+, or CD8+CD57+ T cells (not recorded which) from PBMCs. The chain recombines TRBV5-6 with TRBJ2-7; 10 bases are a match to TRBD1. Written as DNA, the CDR3 is TGTGCCAGCAGCTTGCGGGACAGGGGCTCCTACGAGCAGTACTTC. It codes for CASSLRDRGSYEQYF.